The rows below give T cell receptor beta chains drawn from one sample of a study of T cell clones after liver transplantation. The data were produced by immunoSEQ multiplex PCR, yet TCRdb's version contains in-frame clones alone and is incomplete. The sample lists some 120,000 clones; 90% were seen once. This sample comprised CD4+ T cells from blood, obtained 12 months after liver transplant. These receptor sequences come from a human patient who received a liver transplant. Some T cells may originate from the graft donor. The CDR3 runs from the conserved cysteine through the conserved F or W. The order of the fields is D gene, clone size, CDR3 length, V gene, J gene, CDR3 DNA, CDR3 protein. A D gene is named only where the DNA matches it firmly. The size field is filled for only some rows; it gives once, few, many or a size class.

D gene: .
clone size: .
CDR3 length: 16
V gene: TRBV27
J gene: TRBJ2-1
CDR3 DNA: TGTGCCAGCAGTCCCCAGACAGCGAGCCTAATAAATGAGCAGTTCTTC
CDR3 protein: CASSPQTASLINEQFF

D gene: .
clone size: once
CDR3 length: 17
V gene: TRBV7-3
J gene: TRBJ2-2
CDR3 DNA: TGTGATTACAAGACCCATGGAGGGCAGCCTAGAACCGGGGAGCTGTTTTTT
CDR3 protein: CDYKTHGGQPRTGELFF

D gene: TRBD2
clone size: .
CDR3 length: 18
V gene: TRBV5-1
J gene: TRBJ2-5
CDR3 DNA: TGCGCCAGCAGCTTCAAGTCTAGCGGGGGTTGGAGGACAGAGACCCAGTACTTC
CDR3 protein: CASSFKSSGGWRTETQYF

D gene: .
clone size: .
CDR3 length: 11
V gene: TRBV28
J gene: TRBJ2-7
CDR3 DNA: TGTGCCAGCAGTTTACGGGAAGAGCAGTACTTC
CDR3 protein: CASSLREEQYF

D gene: TRBD2
clone size: few
CDR3 length: 15
V gene: TRBV11-2
J gene: TRBJ2-5
CDR3 DNA: TGTGCCAGCAGCATGGGGACTAGCGGAAAAGAGACCCAGTACTTC
CDR3 protein: CASSMGTSGKETQYF

D gene: .
clone size: .
CDR3 length: 14
V gene: TRBV11-3
J gene: TRBJ2-7
CDR3 DNA: TGTGCCAGCAGCTTCGGTTACACTTCCTACGAGCAGTACTTC
CDR3 protein: CASSFGYTSYEQYF

D gene: .
clone size: .
CDR3 length: 13
V gene: TRBV11-2
J gene: TRBJ2-3
CDR3 DNA: TGTGCCAGCAGCTTAGCCCCGAGAGATACGCAGTATTTT
CDR3 protein: CASSLAPRDTQYF

D gene: .
clone size: .
CDR3 length: 13
V gene: TRBV2
J gene: TRBJ2-3
CDR3 DNA: TGTGCCAGCAGTGAAGATATACCAGATACGCAGTATTTT
CDR3 protein: CASSEDIPDTQYF

D gene: TRBD2
clone size: once
CDR3 length: 17
V gene: TRBV11-3
J gene: TRBJ2-3
CDR3 DNA: TGTGCCAGCAGCAGACAACAACGACTAGCGGGAGAAGATACGCAGTATTTT
CDR3 protein: CASSRQQRLAGEDTQYF

D gene: TRBD1
clone size: .
CDR3 length: 14
V gene: TRBV7-9
J gene: TRBJ1-1
CDR3 DNA: TGTGCCAGCAGCTTCGACAGGGGACACCCTGAAGCTTTCTTT
CDR3 protein: CASSFDRGHPEAFF

D gene: .
clone size: .
CDR3 length: 15
V gene: TRBV7-8
J gene: TRBJ2-7
CDR3 DNA: TGTGCCAGCAGCTTAGAGAGCGGAAGCTCCTACGAGCAGTACTTC
CDR3 protein: CASSLESGSSYEQYF

D gene: .
clone size: once
CDR3 length: 14
V gene: TRBV6-9
J gene: TRBJ2-5
CDR3 DNA: TGTGCCAGCGAAAGGGGATGGCACCAAGAGACCCAGTACTTC
CDR3 protein: CASERGWHQETQYF

D gene: TRBD1
clone size: .
CDR3 length: 16
V gene: TRBV9
J gene: TRBJ2-3
CDR3 DNA: TGTGCCAGCAGCCCGAGGGGGCAGTCTAGCACAGATACGCAGTATTTT
CDR3 protein: CASSPRGQSSTDTQYF

D gene: .
clone size: .
CDR3 length: 16
V gene: TRBV10-3
J gene: TRBJ1-3
CDR3 DNA: TGTGCCATCAGTGAGAAGTACAGTGATACTGGAAACACCATATATTTT
CDR3 protein: CAISEKYSDTGNTIYF

D gene: TRBD1
clone size: .
CDR3 length: 18
V gene: TRBV27
J gene: TRBJ1-2
CDR3 DNA: TGTGCCAGCAGTCGGACGACAGGGCCCCCTTGGGGGGTCTATGGCTACACCTTC
CDR3 protein: CASSRTTGPPWGVYGYTF

D gene: TRBD2
clone size: once
CDR3 length: 15
V gene: TRBV5-6
J gene: TRBJ2-1
CDR3 DNA: TGTGCCAGCAGCTTGAGTGCGGGAGGGCCTGGTGAGCAGTTCTTC
CDR3 protein: CASSLSAGGPGEQFF

D gene: .
clone size: .
CDR3 length: 17
V gene: TRBV7-9
J gene: TRBJ1-5
CDR3 DNA: TGTGCCAGCAGCTTATGGGGCGCGTCGGATAGCAATCAGCCCCAGCATTTT
CDR3 protein: CASSLWGASDSNQPQHF

D gene: .
clone size: .
CDR3 length: 13
V gene: TRBV5-6
J gene: TRBJ1-1
CDR3 DNA: TGTGCCAGCAGCTTACCCATGAACACTGAAGCTTTCTTT
CDR3 protein: CASSLPMNTEAFF

D gene: TRBD1
clone size: .
CDR3 length: 15
V gene: TRBV5-1
J gene: TRBJ2-5
CDR3 DNA: TGCGCCAGCTATACCGCGGACAGGGGGCAAGAGACCCAGTACTTC
CDR3 protein: CASYTADRGQETQYF

D gene: .
clone size: once
CDR3 length: 14
V gene: TRBV11-3
J gene: TRBJ2-7
CDR3 DNA: TGTGCCAGCAGCGCTAGAGGTCTGTCGGCCGAGCAGTACTTC
CDR3 protein: CASSARGLSAEQYF

D gene: TRBD1
clone size: .
CDR3 length: 17
V gene: TRBV7-9
J gene: TRBJ2-2
CDR3 DNA: TGTGCCAGCAGTCTTGGACAGGGGGCCTTCTTGTCCGGGGAGCTGTTTTTT
CDR3 protein: CASSLGQGAFLSGELFF

D gene: TRBD2
clone size: once
CDR3 length: 15
V gene: TRBV7-7
J gene: TRBJ2-1
CDR3 DNA: TGTGCCAGCAGCCCCGGGACTAGCGGGTACAATGAGCAGTTCTTC
CDR3 protein: CASSPGTSGYNEQFF

D gene: TRBD1
clone size: .
CDR3 length: 14
V gene: TRBV2
J gene: TRBJ1-4
CDR3 DNA: TGTGCCAGCAGTCTCCGACAGGGGGCGGAAAAACTGTTTTTT
CDR3 protein: CASSLRQGAEKLFF

D gene: .
clone size: .
CDR3 length: 14
V gene: TRBV27
J gene: TRBJ1-5
CDR3 DNA: TGTGCCAGCAGTTTCGCCCCGGGTTGGCAGCCCCAGCATTTT
CDR3 protein: CASSFAPGWQPQHF

D gene: .
clone size: .
CDR3 length: 19
V gene: TRBV7-9
J gene: TRBJ2-7
CDR3 DNA: TGTGCCAGCAGCTTATCCCGGTGGACAGGCGAAAACAACGGGGGGGAGCAGTACTTC
CDR3 protein: CASSLSRWTGENNGGEQYF

D gene: .
clone size: .
CDR3 length: 15
V gene: TRBV11-2
J gene: TRBJ2-7
CDR3 DNA: TGTGCCAGCAGCTTAGATGCTAGCCCATCCTACGAGCAGTACTTC
CDR3 protein: CASSLDASPSYEQYF

D gene: .
clone size: .
CDR3 length: 16
V gene: TRBV4-2
J gene: TRBJ1-4
CDR3 DNA: TGTGCCAGCAGCCAAGATCCCGGGGGGCGAAGTGAAAAACTGTTTTTT
CDR3 protein: CASSQDPGGRSEKLFF

D gene: .
clone size: .
CDR3 length: 13
V gene: TRBV5-1
J gene: TRBJ2-2
CDR3 DNA: TGCGCCAGCAGACAATTACAGGCCGGGGAGCTGTTTTTT
CDR3 protein: CASRQLQAGELFF

D gene: .
clone size: few
CDR3 length: 11
V gene: TRBV10-2
J gene: TRBJ2-5
CDR3 DNA: TGCGCCAGCAGTGAGTCCGAGACCCAGTACTTC
CDR3 protein: CASSESETQYF

D gene: TRBD2
clone size: .
CDR3 length: 15
V gene: TRBV6-1
J gene: TRBJ2-7
CDR3 DNA: TGTGCCAGCAGTGACCCAGGGACTAGCGGTTACGAGCAGTACTTC
CDR3 protein: CASSDPGTSGYEQYF

D gene: .
clone size: .
CDR3 length: 12
V gene: TRBV11-2
J gene: TRBJ2-7
CDR3 DNA: TGTGCCAGCAGCTTAGGGCCAGTTCGTCTGTACTTC
CDR3 protein: CASSLGPVRLYF

D gene: .
clone size: once
CDR3 length: 18
V gene: TRBV6-1
J gene: TRBJ1-3
CDR3 DNA: TGTGCCAGCAGTGAAGCGGGCCGGTGGGCCTCCTCTGGAAACACCATATATTTT
CDR3 protein: CASSEAGRWASSGNTIYF

D gene: .
clone size: .
CDR3 length: 15
V gene: TRBV7-2
J gene: TRBJ1-4
CDR3 DNA: TGTGCCAGCAGCCTCAATAAGGGATATGGTGAAAAACTGTTTTTT
CDR3 protein: CASSLNKGYGEKLFF

D gene: .
clone size: once
CDR3 length: 15
V gene: TRBV2
J gene: TRBJ2-1
CDR3 DNA: TGTGCCAGCACCAGAGAGGGGACCACCGGATCGGAGCAGTTCTTC
CDR3 protein: CASTREGTTGSEQFF

D gene: TRBD1
clone size: once
CDR3 length: 16
V gene: TRBV19
J gene: TRBJ2-1
CDR3 DNA: TGTGCCAGTAGTTTACAGGGGGCGCGATCCTACAATGAGCAGTTCTTC
CDR3 protein: CASSLQGARSYNEQFF

D gene: TRBD2
clone size: .
CDR3 length: 16
V gene: TRBV7-8
J gene: TRBJ2-3
CDR3 DNA: TGTGCCAGCAGCTTAGTTCCGGGACTAGGAGGGGATACGCAGTATTTT
CDR3 protein: CASSLVPGLGGDTQYF

D gene: .
clone size: .
CDR3 length: 13
V gene: TRBV19
J gene: TRBJ1-3
CDR3 DNA: TGTGCCAGTAGTATTCGGCTCGGAAACACCATATATTTT
CDR3 protein: CASSIRLGNTIYF

D gene: .
clone size: once
CDR3 length: 14
V gene: TRBV28
J gene: TRBJ2-7
CDR3 DNA: TGTGCCAGCAGTGGAGGGGGGAATCCCTACGAGCAGTACTTC
CDR3 protein: CASSGGGNPYEQYF

D gene: .
clone size: .
CDR3 length: 12
V gene: TRBV7-9
J gene: TRBJ2-3
CDR3 DNA: TGTGCCAGCAGCGATACAACAGATACGCAGTATTTT
CDR3 protein: CASSDTTDTQYF

D gene: TRBD1
clone size: .
CDR3 length: 15
V gene: TRBV11-2
J gene: TRBJ2-2
CDR3 DNA: TGTGCCAGCAGCCGGGACAGGGGAAGGAACGGGGAGCTGTTTTTT
CDR3 protein: CASSRDRGRNGELFF

D gene: TRBD1
clone size: .
CDR3 length: 13
V gene: TRBV5-4
J gene: TRBJ2-1
CDR3 DNA: TGTGCCAGCAGCGGGGGACAGTACAATGAGCAGTTCTTC
CDR3 protein: CASSGGQYNEQFF

D gene: TRBD2
clone size: .
CDR3 length: 17
V gene: TRBV5-4
J gene: TRBJ2-3
CDR3 DNA: TGTGCCAGCAGCTTGACTAGCGGGAGATCGAGCACAGATACGCAGTATTTT
CDR3 protein: CASSLTSGRSSTDTQYF

D gene: TRBD2
clone size: .
CDR3 length: 16
V gene: TRBV7-3
J gene: TRBJ2-1
CDR3 DNA: TGTGCCAGCAGCACGGGACTAGCGGGAGGACGGAATGAGCAGTTCTTC
CDR3 protein: CASSTGLAGGRNEQFF

D gene: TRBD2
clone size: .
CDR3 length: 16
V gene: TRBV19
J gene: TRBJ2-7
CDR3 DNA: TGTGCCAGTAGTCCGGGACTAGCGGGAGTCTGGCGCGAGCAGTACTTC
CDR3 protein: CASSPGLAGVWREQYF

D gene: .
clone size: .
CDR3 length: 12
V gene: TRBV7-8
J gene: TRBJ2-7
CDR3 DNA: TGTGCCAGCAGCTTAAAAGGGGAAGAGCAGTACTTC
CDR3 protein: CASSLKGEEQYF

D gene: .
clone size: .
CDR3 length: 14
V gene: TRBV19
J gene: TRBJ1-2
CDR3 DNA: TGTGCCAGTAACCCAATTGATCATAACTATGGCTACACCTTC
CDR3 protein: CASNPIDHNYGYTF

D gene: .
clone size: .
CDR3 length: 12
V gene: TRBV5-6
J gene: TRBJ1-2
CDR3 DNA: TGTGCCAGCAGCCCCGGGGACTATGGCTACACCTTC
CDR3 protein: CASSPGDYGYTF

D gene: .
clone size: .
CDR3 length: 15
V gene: TRBV7-8
J gene: TRBJ1-3
CDR3 DNA: TGTGCCAGCAGCTCCGAACGAGGGATTGGAAACACCATATATTTT
CDR3 protein: CASSSERGIGNTIYF

D gene: .
clone size: .
CDR3 length: 12
V gene: TRBV10-1
J gene: TRBJ2-1
CDR3 DNA: TGCGCCAGCAGCGGCAGCGGGAATGAGCAGTTCTTC
CDR3 protein: CASSGSGNEQFF

D gene: .
clone size: .
CDR3 length: 13
V gene: TRBV5-1
J gene: TRBJ1-1
CDR3 DNA: TGCGCCAGCAGCTTGGAGGGCATCACTGAAGCTTTCTTT
CDR3 protein: CASSLEGITEAFF

D gene: .
clone size: .
CDR3 length: 13
V gene: TRBV30
J gene: TRBJ1-5
CDR3 DNA: TGTGCCTGGAGTACCGGAGGGAATCAGCCCCAGCATTTT
CDR3 protein: CAWSTGGNQPQHF

D gene: .
clone size: .
CDR3 length: 13
V gene: TRBV6-6
J gene: TRBJ2-2
CDR3 DNA: TGTGCCAGCAGACCCAGGGACACCGGGGAGCTGTTTTTT
CDR3 protein: CASRPRDTGELFF

D gene: TRBD2
clone size: .
CDR3 length: 15
V gene: TRBV5-6
J gene: TRBJ2-5
CDR3 DNA: TGTGCCAGCAGCTTGAGCGGGAGGGCCTCAGAGACCCAGTACTTC
CDR3 protein: CASSLSGRASETQYF

D gene: .
clone size: .
CDR3 length: 16
V gene: TRBV6-5
J gene: TRBJ2-3
CDR3 DNA: TGTGCCAGCAGTTCCCCGTGGAGGGGGGGCACAGATACGCAGTATTTT
CDR3 protein: CASSSPWRGGTDTQYF

D gene: .
clone size: once
CDR3 length: 13
V gene: TRBV19
J gene: TRBJ2-1
CDR3 DNA: TGTGCCAGTAGTATCACGGATCGCAATGAGCAGTTCTTC
CDR3 protein: CASSITDRNEQFF

D gene: .
clone size: .
CDR3 length: 14
V gene: TRBV6-5
J gene: TRBJ2-6
CDR3 DNA: TGTGCCAGCAGATTAGATTCTGGGGCCAACGTCCTGACTTTC
CDR3 protein: CASRLDSGANVLTF

D gene: .
clone size: .
CDR3 length: 17
V gene: TRBV11-3
J gene: TRBJ1-1
CDR3 DNA: TGTGCCAGCAGCGACGGGGGATGGGGTACACAGAACACTGAAGCTTTCTTT
CDR3 protein: CASSDGGWGTQNTEAFF

D gene: .
clone size: .
CDR3 length: 13
V gene: TRBV7-2
J gene: TRBJ1-2
CDR3 DNA: TGTGCCAGCAGTCTAGACACCAACTATGGCTACACCTTC
CDR3 protein: CASSLDTNYGYTF